These T cell receptor beta chains were read from a single sample in a study of response to subunit inactivated influenza vaccine. TCRdb reprocessed the RT-PCR reads via MiXCR and lists one record per CDR3 protein. In the table there are roughly 500,000 distinct CDR3 sequences, about 17% of which are singletons. The sequencing here drew on CD4+ T cells sorted from PBMCs, taken roughly 24 months after vaccination. The receptor set was obtained from a man in his fifties or sixties who received an inactivated influenza vaccine. Each CDR3 is given with its conserved first and last residue. A D gene is named only where the DNA matches it firmly. Expanded clones get a size class; other rows say once, few or many, or leave the size out.

len	v_gene	abundance	j_gene	d_gene	CDR3aa	CDR3nt
16	TRBV28	-	TRBJ2-2	TRBD2	CASRIAGGILIGELFF	TGTGCCAGCAGGATAGCGGGAGGGATTTTAATCGGGGAGCTGTTTTTT
14	TRBV4-3	-	TRBJ2-7	-	CASSQQTGAGEQYF	TGCGCCAGCAGCCAACAGACAGGAGCGGGCGAGCAGTACTTC
16	TRBV4-2	-	TRBJ1-3	-	CASSHLGVGSGNTIYF	TGTGCCAGCAGCCACTTGGGGGTTGGCTCTGGAAACACCATATATTTT
17	TRBV6-2/TRBV6-3	-	TRBJ1-5	-	CASSYSGRPRLNQPQHF	TGTGCCAGCAGTTACTCGGGCAGGCCAAGATTGAATCAGCCCCAGCATTTT
16	TRBV20-1	-	TRBJ2-7	-	CSARDSSRTLSYEQYF	TGCAGTGCTAGAGATTCTTCCCGGACCCTTTCCTACGAGCAGTACTTC
11	TRBV20-1	-	TRBJ2-1	TRBD2	CSLTSVYEQFF	TGCAGCCTTACTAGCGTCTATGAGCAGTTCTTC
14	TRBV7-8	many	TRBJ2-5	-	CASSLGFGKETQYF	TGTGCCAGCAGCTTAGGTTTTGGGAAAGAGACCCAGTACTTC
15	TRBV5-1	-	TRBJ2-3	-	CASSLGGFSTDTQYF	TGCGCCAGCAGCTTGGGGGGATTTAGCACAGATACGCAGTATTTT
16	TRBV4-1	few	TRBJ1-5	TRBD1	CASSQTQGASNQPQHF	TGCGCCAGCAGCCAGACACAGGGGGCATCCAATCAGCCCCAGCATTTT
15	TRBV7-2	many	TRBJ2-2	TRBD2	CASSPLAGVTGELFF	TGTGCCAGCAGCCCCCTAGCGGGAGTCACCGGGGAGCTGTTTTTT
12	TRBV9	-	TRBJ2-1	-	CASSVEPQKQFF	TGTGCCAGCAGCGTAGAACCCCAGAAGCAGTTCTTC
14	TRBV7-3	-	TRBJ2-2	-	CASSANGRTGELFF	TGTGCCAGCAGCGCCAACGGGAGAACCGGGGAGCTGTTTTTT
14	TRBV20-1	-	TRBJ2-2	-	CSARPGEYTGELFF	TGCAGTGCTAGACCGGGTGAATACACCGGGGAGCTGTTTTTT
13	TRBV10-3	many	TRBJ2-3	-	CAISESPIDTQYF	TGTGCCATCAGTGAGTCTCCCATCGATACGCAGTATTTT
14	TRBV20-1	-	TRBJ1-5	-	CSAGKAYSNQPQHF	TGCAGTGCCGGGAAGGCATATAGCAATCAGCCCCAGCATTTT
15	TRBV4-2	few	TRBJ2-5	-	CASSQAPGVQETQYF	TGTGCCAGCAGCCAAGCTCCAGGGGTCCAAGAGACCCAGTACTTC
17	TRBV6-1	few	TRBJ2-1	-	CASSPGAGTFNYNEQFF	TGTGCCAGCAGCCCGGGGGCGGGAACCTTTAACTACAATGAGCAGTTCTTC
14	TRBV29-1	few	TRBJ2-3	TRBD2	CSGRGAGGGDTQYF	TGCAGCGGGCGAGGAGCGGGGGGAGGAGATACGCAGTATTTT
12	TRBV9	-	TRBJ2-3	-	CASSSEGDTQYF	TGTGCCAGCAGCTCAGAGGGAGATACGCAGTATTTT
18	TRBV14	-	TRBJ1-2	-	CASSQFLPTGGANYGYTF	TGTGCCAGCAGCCAATTCCTCCCAACCGGGGGAGCTAACTATGGCTACACCTTC
15	TRBV7-9	few	TRBJ1-1	-	CASSERAQENTEAFF	TGTGCCAGCAGCGAGAGGGCCCAGGAGAACACTGAAGCTTTCTTT
15	TRBV20-1	many	TRBJ1-1	-	CSAGEMGRANTEAFF	TGCAGTGCCGGAGAGATGGGCAGGGCGAACACTGAAGCTTTCTTT
15	TRBV7-2	few	TRBJ2-3	-	CASSLASLNTDTQYF	TGTGCCAGCAGCTTAGCTAGTCTGAACACAGATACGCAGTATTTT
13	TRBV27	many	TRBJ2-3	-	CASSPGLGDTQYF	TGTGCCAGCAGCCCCGGCCTTGGAGATACGCAGTATTTT
12	TRBV11-3	few	TRBJ2-1	-	CASSLGMDEQFF	TGTGCCAGCAGCTTAGGGATGGATGAGCAGTTCTTC
16	TRBV28	few	TRBJ1-5	TRBD1	CASSDPTGASNQPQHF	TGTGCCAGCAGTGACCCGACAGGGGCCAGCAATCAGCCCCAGCATTTT
15	TRBV6-5	-	TRBJ2-1	TRBD2	CASSYSLAEYNEQFF	TGTGCCAGCAGTTACTCACTAGCGGAGTACAATGAGCAGTTCTTC
14	TRBV15	-	TRBJ2-7	-	CATSRAGQFYEQYF	TGTGCCACCAGCAGAGCCGGACAGTTCTACGAGCAGTACTTC
18	TRBV7-9	few	TRBJ2-1	TRBD2	CASSSLAGGPSSYNEQFF	TGTGCCAGCAGCTCCCTAGCGGGGGGCCCGAGCTCCTACAATGAGCAGTTCTTC
15	TRBV9	-	TRBJ2-1	-	CASSVATARYNEQFF	TGTGCCAGCAGCGTAGCTACCGCGAGGTACAATGAGCAGTTCTTC
15	TRBV28	many	TRBJ1-5	-	CASSFGGAGNQPQHF	TGTGCCAGCAGTTTTGGCGGGGCCGGCAATCAGCCCCAGCATTTT
11	TRBV10-3	-	TRBJ1-1	-	CAISLGAEAFF	TGTGCCATCAGCCTCGGGGCTGAAGCTTTCTTT
11	TRBV29-1	few	TRBJ2-7	-	CSGSEAGEQYF	TGCAGCGGGTCGGAGGCGGGAGAGCAGTACTTC
14	TRBV29-1	many	TRBJ2-5	TRBD2	CSVEGTSGTKTQYF	TGCAGCGTTGAAGGGACTAGCGGGACCAAGACCCAGTACTTC
14	TRBV6-1	-	TRBJ1-5	-	CASSEAGGNQPQHF	TGTGCCAGCAGTGAAGCAGGGGGTAATCAGCCCCAGCATTTT
18	TRBV11-2	-	TRBJ2-6	-	CASSFFPGLSSGANVLTF	TGTGCCAGCAGCTTCTTCCCAGGGCTAAGCTCTGGGGCCAACGTCCTGACTTTC
17	TRBV5-1	-	TRBJ2-3	-	CASGLQQGGRYTDTQYF	TGCGCCAGCGGGCTCCAACAGGGGGGGAGATACACAGATACGCAGTATTTT
15	TRBV4-3	-	TRBJ1-1	-	CASSQDHSGNTEAFF	TGCGCCAGCAGCCAAGATCATTCAGGGAACACTGAAGCTTTCTTT
15	TRBV10-2	few	TRBJ2-2	-	CASSEGRSNTGELFF	TGCGCCAGCAGTGAAGGCAGGTCGAACACCGGGGAGCTGTTTTTT